Following are 9 T cell receptor beta chains from one sample sequenced in a study of T cells in Graves' hyperthyroidism and ophthalmopathy. Authors of the study amplified TCR beta CDR3 regions from RNA transcripts. Using the HTBI primer set, a first-round RT-PCR was run on the TCR CDR3. One entry per CDR3 protein, called by TCRdb with MiXCR from the multiplex PCR reads. Altogether nearly 750,000 distinct CDR3 sequences are present, about 35% being singletons, with the ten largest covering roughly 31%. Sequencing was carried out using blood. All receptors derive from a woman aged 40 to 55 with Graves' hyperthyroidism.

This clonotype has only one observation. CDR3 bases: TGTGCCAGTAGTATAGAGGTTGGAGGGCGGTGGAGCACCGGGGAGCTGTTTTTT. It translates to CASSIEVGGRWSTGELFF. The chain employs TRBV19 and TRBJ2-2; D may be TRBD2 (6 bases). Deletions cut 0 bases from V and 4 bases from J, with 18 bases between. The CDR3 runs to 18 residues. Germline CDR1 LNHDA, CDR2 SQIVND (reference sequence).

The V and J genes are TRBV6-5 and TRBJ1-4, with a weak D call TRBD1 (5 bases). The V end was cut by 4 bases, the J end by 4 bases, with 13 bases between. CDR3 length equals 15 residues. Germline-derived CDR1 and CDR2 are MNHEY and SVGAGI. The CDR3 nucleotides read TGTGCCAGCAGTTTGGCGGGGGTTGGTAATGAAAAACTGTTTTTT. It encodes CASSLAGVGNEKLFF.

This chain joins TRBV7-9 and TRBJ2-5; tentatively, D is TRBD1 or TRBD2 (5 bases each). Germline CDR1 reads SEHNR; CDR2 reads FQNEAQ (reference sequence). This CDR3 comprises 14 residues. The V and J ends lost 4 bases and 3 bases respectively, with 12 bases between them. CDR3 sequence: CASSSPRGEETQYF. The DNA for the CDR3 is TGTGCCAGCAGCTCGCCGAGAGGGGAAGAGACCCAGTACTTC.

Regarding this clonotype: At one of its ends the junction is not consistent with the germline gene, which may arise from a read error. V is TRBV7-2 and J is TRBJ1-6; TRBD1 is a possible D gene (6 bases). CDR1 and CDR2 (germline): SGHTA, FQGNSA. The CDR3 consists of 17 residues. The CDR3 protein is CASSLRPKGDVNSPLRF. The DNA of the CDR3 is TGTGCCAGCAGCTTACGTCCCAAGGGGGACGTGAATTCACCCCTCCGCTTT.

This clonotype was found a few times. V is TRBV6-5 and J is TRBJ2-7; 9 nucleotides match TRBD1. The CDR3 is made up of 16 amino acids. J lost 1 base, V lost 6 bases, and 10 bases had no gene match. The germline V gene has CDR1 MNHEY and CDR2 SVGAGI. The DNA for the CDR3 is TGTGCCAGCAGCGGCCTGATGGGACAGGGTTCCTACGAGCAGTACTTC. The encoded protein is CASSGLMGQGSYEQYF.

Ten or more counts support this clonotype. The chain is built from TRBV7-9 and TRBJ1-2; D is unresolved. Germline CDR1 SEHNR, CDR2 FQNEAQ (reference sequence). V gave up 5 bases and J gave up 1 base, with 20 bases separating them. This CDR3 comprises 17 residues. CDR3 sequence reads: CASSRSLDPVLNYGYTF. CDR3 sequence (DNA): TGTGCCAGCAGCCGATCCCTGGACCCTGTTCTTAACTATGGCTACACCTTC.

This clonotype has ten or more counts. J is TRBJ1-1 and V is TRBV10-3; possibly TRBD1 for D (6 bases). V dropped 0 bases and J dropped 6 bases, with 14 bases sitting between them. Germline-derived CDR1 and CDR2 are ENHRY and SYGVKD. CDR3 length: 15 residues. CDR3 nucleotide sequence: TGTGCCATCAGTGAGTCGAGGGGGGCAGGAGCTGAAGCTTTCTTT. The encoded protein is CAISESRGAGAEAFF.

The V call is TRBV7-3, the J call TRBJ2-3; 9 positions match TRBD2. The V segment lost 0 bases and the J segment 4 bases; nucleotides outside the gene matches: 2. The CDR3 totals 15 residues. The germline V gene has CDR1 SGHTA and CDR2 FQGTGA. The CDR3 loop is CASSLTSGGSDTQYF. As DNA, the CDR3 is TGTGCCAGCAGCTTAACTAGCGGGGGATCAGATACGCAGTATTTT.

This chain connects TRBV10-1 to TRBJ1-1; unclear D gene. V was cut by 3 bases and J by 3 bases, with 5 bases left in between. The CDR3 length is 12 residues. Germline CDR1 WNHNN, CDR2 SYGVQD (reference sequence). The CDR3 reads CASSDEYTEAFF. Written as DNA, the CDR3 is TGCGCCAGCAGTGACGAATACACTGAAGCTTTCTTT.